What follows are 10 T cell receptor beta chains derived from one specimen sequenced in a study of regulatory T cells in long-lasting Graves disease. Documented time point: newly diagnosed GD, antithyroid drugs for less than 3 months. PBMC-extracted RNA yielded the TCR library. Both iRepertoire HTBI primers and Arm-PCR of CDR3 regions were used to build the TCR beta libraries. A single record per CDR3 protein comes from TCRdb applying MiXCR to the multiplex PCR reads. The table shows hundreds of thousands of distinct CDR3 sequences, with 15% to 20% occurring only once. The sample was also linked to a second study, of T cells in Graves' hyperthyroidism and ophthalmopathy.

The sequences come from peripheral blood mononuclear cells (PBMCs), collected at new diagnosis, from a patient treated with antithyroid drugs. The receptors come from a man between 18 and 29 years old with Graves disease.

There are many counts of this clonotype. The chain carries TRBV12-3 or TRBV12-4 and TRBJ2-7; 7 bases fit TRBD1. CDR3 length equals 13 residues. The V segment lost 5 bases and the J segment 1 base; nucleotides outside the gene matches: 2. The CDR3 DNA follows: TGTGCCAGCAGTGGGGACAGTTCCTACGAGCAGTACTTC. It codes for CASSGDSSYEQYF.

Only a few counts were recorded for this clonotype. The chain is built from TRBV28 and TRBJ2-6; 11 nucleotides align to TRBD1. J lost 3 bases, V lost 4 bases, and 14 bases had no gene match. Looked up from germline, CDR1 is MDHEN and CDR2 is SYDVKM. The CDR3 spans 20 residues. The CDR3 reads CASSSSVGTGGIFGANVLTF. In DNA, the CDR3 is TGTGCCAGCAGTTCCTCCGTCGGGACAGGGGGAATCTTTGGGGCCAACGTCCTGACTTTC. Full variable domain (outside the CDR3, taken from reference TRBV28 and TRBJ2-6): DVKVTQSSRYLVKRTGEKVFLECVQDMDHENMFWYRQDPGLGLRLIYFSYDVKMKEKGDIPEGYSVSREKKERFSLILESASTNQTSMYLCASSSSVGTGGIFGANVLTFGAGSRLTVL.

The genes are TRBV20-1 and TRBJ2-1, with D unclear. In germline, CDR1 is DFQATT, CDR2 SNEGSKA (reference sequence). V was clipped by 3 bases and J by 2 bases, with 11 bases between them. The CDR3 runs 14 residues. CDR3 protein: CSASSPSAYNEQFF. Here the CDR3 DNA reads TGCAGTGCTAGTTCCCCCTCAGCCTACAATGAGCAGTTCTTC.

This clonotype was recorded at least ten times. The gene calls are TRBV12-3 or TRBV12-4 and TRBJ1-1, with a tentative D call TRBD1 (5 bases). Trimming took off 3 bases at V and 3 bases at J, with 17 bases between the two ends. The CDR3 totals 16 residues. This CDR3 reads CASSFSGDNRYTEAFF. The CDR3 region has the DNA TGTGCCAGCAGTTTCTCGGGGGATAATAGGTACACTGAAGCTTTCTTT.

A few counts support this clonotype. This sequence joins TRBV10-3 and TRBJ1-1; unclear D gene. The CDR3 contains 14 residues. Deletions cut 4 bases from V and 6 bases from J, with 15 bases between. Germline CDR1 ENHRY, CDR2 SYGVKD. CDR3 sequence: CAISGKNRAPEAFF. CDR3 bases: TGTGCCATCAGTGGGAAGAACCGGGCCCCTGAAGCTTTCTTT.

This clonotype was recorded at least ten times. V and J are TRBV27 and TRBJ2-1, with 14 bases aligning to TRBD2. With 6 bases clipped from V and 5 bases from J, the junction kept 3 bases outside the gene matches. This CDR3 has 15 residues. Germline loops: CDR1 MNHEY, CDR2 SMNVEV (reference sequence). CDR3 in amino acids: CASSRTSGGNNEQFF. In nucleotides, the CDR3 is TGTGCCAGCAGCCGGACTAGCGGGGGGAACAATGAGCAGTTCTTC.

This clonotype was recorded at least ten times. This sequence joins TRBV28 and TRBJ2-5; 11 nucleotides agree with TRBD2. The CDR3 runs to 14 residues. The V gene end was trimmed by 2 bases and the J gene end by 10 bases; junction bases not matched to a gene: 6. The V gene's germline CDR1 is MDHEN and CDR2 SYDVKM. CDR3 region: CASSLTSGSADQYF. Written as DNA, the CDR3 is TGTGCCAGCAGTTTAACTAGCGGGAGTGCGGACCAGTACTTC.

DNA for the CDR3: TGTGCCAGCAGCTTACGAGCTACCACAGATACGCAGTATTTT. This gives the protein CASSLRATTDTQYF. V usage is TRBV7-9 and J usage is TRBJ2-3; D unclear. Germline V CDR1 and CDR2: SEHNR, FQNEAQ (reference sequence). The CDR3 totals 14 residues. Trimming removed 2 bases from V and 2 bases from J, with 8 bases in between.

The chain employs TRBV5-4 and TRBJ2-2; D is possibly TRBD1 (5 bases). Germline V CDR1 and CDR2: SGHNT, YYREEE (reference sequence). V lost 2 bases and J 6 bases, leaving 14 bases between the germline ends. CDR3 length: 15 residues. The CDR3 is CASSFGSPRAGELFF. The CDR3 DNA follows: TGTGCCAGCAGCTTCGGCAGCCCCAGGGCCGGGGAGCTGTTTTTT.

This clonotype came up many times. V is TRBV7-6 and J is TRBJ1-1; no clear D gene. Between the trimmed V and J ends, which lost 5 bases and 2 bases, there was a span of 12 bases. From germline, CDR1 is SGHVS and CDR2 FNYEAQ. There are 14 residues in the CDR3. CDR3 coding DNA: TGTGCCAGCAGCACCGGAGGAGGCAACACTGAAGCTTTCTTT. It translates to CASSTGGGNTEAFF.